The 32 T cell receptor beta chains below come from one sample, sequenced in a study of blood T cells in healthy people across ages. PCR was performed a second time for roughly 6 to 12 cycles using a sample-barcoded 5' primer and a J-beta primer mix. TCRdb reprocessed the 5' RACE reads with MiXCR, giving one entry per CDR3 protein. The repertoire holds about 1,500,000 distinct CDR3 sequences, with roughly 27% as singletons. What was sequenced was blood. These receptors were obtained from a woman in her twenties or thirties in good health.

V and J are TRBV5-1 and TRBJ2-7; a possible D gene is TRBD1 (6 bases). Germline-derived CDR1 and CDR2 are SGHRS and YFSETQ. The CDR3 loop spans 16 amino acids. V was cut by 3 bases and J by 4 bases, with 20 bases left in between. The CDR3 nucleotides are TGCGCCAGCAGCTCCCTTACAGGGCTTTCGGATTACGAGCAGTACTTC. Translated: CASSSLTGLSDYEQYF. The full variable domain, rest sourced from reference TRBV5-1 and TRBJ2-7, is KAGVTQTPRYLIKTRGQQVTLSCSPISGHRSVSWYQQTPGQGLQFLFEYFSETQRNKGNFPGRFSGRQFSNSRSEMNVSTLELGDSALYLCASSSLTGLSDYEQYFGPGTRLTVT.

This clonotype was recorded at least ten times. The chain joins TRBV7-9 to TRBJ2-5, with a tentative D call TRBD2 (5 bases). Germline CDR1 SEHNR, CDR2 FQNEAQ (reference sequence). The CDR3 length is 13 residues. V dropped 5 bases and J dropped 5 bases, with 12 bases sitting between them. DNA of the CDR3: TGTGCCAGCAGCCGATCGGTAGCGGAGACCCAGTACTTC. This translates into CASSRSVAETQYF.

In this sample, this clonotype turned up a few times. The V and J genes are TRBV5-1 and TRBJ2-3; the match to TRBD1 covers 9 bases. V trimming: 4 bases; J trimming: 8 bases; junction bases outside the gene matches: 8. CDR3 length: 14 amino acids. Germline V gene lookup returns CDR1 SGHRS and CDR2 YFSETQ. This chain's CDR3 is CASSGWTGEGTQYF. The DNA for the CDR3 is TGCGCCAGCAGCGGGTGGACAGGGGAGGGTACGCAGTATTTT.

In DNA, the CDR3 is TGTGCCAGCACGCCTCCTGATAACTATGGCTACACCTTC. It translates to CASTPPDNYGYTF. The chain employs TRBV11-2 and TRBJ1-2, with unresolved D. This CDR3 comprises 13 residues. V lost 7 bases and J lost 1, with 10 bases in between. Germline V CDR1 and CDR2: SGHAT, FQNNGV. Looking up the rest from reference TRBV11-2 and TRBJ1-2 gives the full variable domain: EAGVAQSPRYKIIEKRQSVAFWCNPISGHATLYWYQQILGQGPKLLIQFQNNGVVDDSQLPKDRFSAERLKGVDSTLKIQPAKLEDSAVYLCASTPPDNYGYTFGSGTRLTVV.

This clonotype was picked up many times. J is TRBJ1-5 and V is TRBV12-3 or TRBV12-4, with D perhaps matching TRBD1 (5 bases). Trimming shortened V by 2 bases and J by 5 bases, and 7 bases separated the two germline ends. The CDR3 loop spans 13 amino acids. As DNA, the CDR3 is TGTGCCAGCAGTTTAATGGGGGATCAGCCCCAGCATTTT. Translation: CASSLMGDQPQHF.

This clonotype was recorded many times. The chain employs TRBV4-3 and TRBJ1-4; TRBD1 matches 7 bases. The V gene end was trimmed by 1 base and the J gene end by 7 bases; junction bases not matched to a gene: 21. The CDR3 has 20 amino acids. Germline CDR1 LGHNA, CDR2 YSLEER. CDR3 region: CASSQVGSGTVALSGEKLFF. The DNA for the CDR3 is TGCGCCAGCAGCCAAGTCGGATCCGGGACAGTCGCTCTCTCAGGTGAAAAACTGTTTTTT.

This chain's CDR3 is CASSPIAGAPAEQFF. The CDR3 bases are TGTGCCAGCAGCCCTATAGCGGGGGCGCCCGCTGAGCAGTTCTTC. The J gene is TRBJ2-1, the V gene TRBV7-2; TRBD2 agrees at 9 bases. Germline-derived CDR1 and CDR2 are SGHTA and FQGNSA. V gave up 5 bases and J gave up 9 bases; unmatched junction bases: 11. This CDR3 contains 15 residues.

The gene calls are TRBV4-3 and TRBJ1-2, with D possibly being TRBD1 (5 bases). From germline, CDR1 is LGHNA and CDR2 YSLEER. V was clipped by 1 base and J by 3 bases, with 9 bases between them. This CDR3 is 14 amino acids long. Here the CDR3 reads CASSQVRADYGYTF. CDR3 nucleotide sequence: TGCGCCAGCAGCCAAGTCAGGGCGGACTATGGCTACACCTTC.

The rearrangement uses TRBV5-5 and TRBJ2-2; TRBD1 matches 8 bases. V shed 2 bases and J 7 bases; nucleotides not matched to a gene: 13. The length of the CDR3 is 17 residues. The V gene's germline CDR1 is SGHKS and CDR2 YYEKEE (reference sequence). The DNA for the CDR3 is TGTGCCAGCAGCTTTCGTGAGATAGACAGGGGTAACGGGGAGCTGTTTTTT. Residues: CASSFREIDRGNGELFF.

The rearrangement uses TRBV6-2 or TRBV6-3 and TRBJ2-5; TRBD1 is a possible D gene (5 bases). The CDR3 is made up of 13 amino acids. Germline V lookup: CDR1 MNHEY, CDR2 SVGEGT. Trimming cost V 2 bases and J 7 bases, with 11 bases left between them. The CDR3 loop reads CASSYGAGMTQYF. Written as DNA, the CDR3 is TGTGCCAGCAGTTACGGGGCAGGGATGACCCAGTACTTC.

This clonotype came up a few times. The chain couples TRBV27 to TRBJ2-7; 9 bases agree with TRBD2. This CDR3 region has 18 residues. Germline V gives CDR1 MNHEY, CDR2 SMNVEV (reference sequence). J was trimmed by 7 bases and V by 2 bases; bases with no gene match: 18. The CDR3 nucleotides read TGTGCCAGCAGTTTAAGGGCTAGCGGGGCAATAAACCTACGTGAGCAGTACTTC. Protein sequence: CASSLRASGAINLREQYF.

CDR3 DNA sequence: TGTGCCAGCAGTTTATTACTTCAGGGGGCGCGCGAGCAGTACTTC. Protein: CASSLLLQGAREQYF. The rearrangement uses TRBV28 and TRBJ2-7; 8 bases are a match to TRBD1. Unmatched junction bases numbered 8, after V lost 1 base and J lost 6 bases. From germline, CDR1 is MDHEN and CDR2 SYDVKM. The length of the CDR3 is 15 residues.

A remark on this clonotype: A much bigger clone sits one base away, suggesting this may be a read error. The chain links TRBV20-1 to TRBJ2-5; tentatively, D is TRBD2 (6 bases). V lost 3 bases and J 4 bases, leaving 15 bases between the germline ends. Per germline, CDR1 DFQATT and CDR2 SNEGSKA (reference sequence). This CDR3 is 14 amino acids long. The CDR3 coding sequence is TGCAGTGCTAGTCGGGGGAGGTTGAGAGAGACCCAGTACTTC. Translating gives CSASRGRLRETQYF.

CDR3 coding DNA: TGTGCCAGCAGCCTCAGGGGGCTCGGGGACAATGAGCAGTTCTTC. This gives the protein CASSLRGLGDNEQFF. The chain employs TRBV7-3 and TRBJ2-1, with 8 bases that match TRBD1. The CDR3 is 15 residues long. Germline trimming cut 5 bases from V and 5 bases from J; bases unmatched to any gene: 8. Germline V lookup: CDR1 SGHTA, CDR2 FQGTGA.

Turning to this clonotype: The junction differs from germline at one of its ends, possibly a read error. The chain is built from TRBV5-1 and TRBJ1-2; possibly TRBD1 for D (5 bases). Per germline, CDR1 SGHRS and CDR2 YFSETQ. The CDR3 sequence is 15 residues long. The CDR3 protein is CASSSGRGLNYGNTF. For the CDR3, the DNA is TGCGCCAGCAGCAGCGGCCGGGGCTTAAACTATGGCAACACCTTC.

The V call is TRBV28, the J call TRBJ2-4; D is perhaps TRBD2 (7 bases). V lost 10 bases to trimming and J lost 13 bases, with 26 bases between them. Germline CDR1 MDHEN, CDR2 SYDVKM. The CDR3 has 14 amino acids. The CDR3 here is CATNRGGSYNEQYF. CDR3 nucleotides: TGTGCCACCAACCGCGGGGGCTCCTACAATGAGCAGTACTTC.

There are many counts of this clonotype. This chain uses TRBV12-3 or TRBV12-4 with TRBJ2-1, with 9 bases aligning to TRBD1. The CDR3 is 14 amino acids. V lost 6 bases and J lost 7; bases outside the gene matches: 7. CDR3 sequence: CASSPGQGVNEQFF. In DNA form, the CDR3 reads TGTGCCAGCAGCCCGGGACAGGGAGTGAATGAGCAGTTCTTC.

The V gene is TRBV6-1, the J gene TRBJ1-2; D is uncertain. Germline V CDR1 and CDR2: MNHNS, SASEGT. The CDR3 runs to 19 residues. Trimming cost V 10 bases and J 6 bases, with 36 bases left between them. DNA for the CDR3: TGTGCCACGCGCTCCTCTAACTCGGAGGCAATAGAGGGCCTCGATGGCTACACCTTC. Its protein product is CATRSSNSEAIEGLDGYTF.

CDR3: CASGPDTVGNQPQHF. The DNA for the CDR3 is TGTGCTAGTGGACCCGACACCGTCGGCAATCAGCCCCAGCATTTT. The rearrangement links TRBV12-5 to TRBJ1-5, with D unresolved. The V end was cut by 6 bases, the J end by 2 bases, with 14 bases between. Germline V lookup: CDR1 LGHNT, CDR2 FRNRAP. CDR3 length: 15 residues.

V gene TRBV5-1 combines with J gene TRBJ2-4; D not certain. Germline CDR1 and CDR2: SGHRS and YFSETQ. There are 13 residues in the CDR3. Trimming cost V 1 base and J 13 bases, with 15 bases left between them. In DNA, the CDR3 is TGCGCCAGCAGCTTGATGACGCCGGATATCCAGTACTTC. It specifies CASSLMTPDIQYF. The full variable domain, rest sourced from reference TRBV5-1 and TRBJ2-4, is KAGVTQTPRYLIKTRGQQVTLSCSPISGHRSVSWYQQTPGQGLQFLFEYFSETQRNKGNFPGRFSGRQFSNSRSEMNVSTLELGDSALYLCASSLMTPDIQYFGAGTRLSVL.

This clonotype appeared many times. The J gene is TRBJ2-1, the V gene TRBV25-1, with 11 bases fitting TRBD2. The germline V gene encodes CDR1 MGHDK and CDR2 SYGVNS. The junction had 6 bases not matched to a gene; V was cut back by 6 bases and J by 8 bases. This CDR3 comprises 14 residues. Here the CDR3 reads CASRLAGGKDEQFF. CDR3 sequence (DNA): TGTGCCAGCAGATTAGCGGGAGGGAAGGATGAGCAGTTCTTC.

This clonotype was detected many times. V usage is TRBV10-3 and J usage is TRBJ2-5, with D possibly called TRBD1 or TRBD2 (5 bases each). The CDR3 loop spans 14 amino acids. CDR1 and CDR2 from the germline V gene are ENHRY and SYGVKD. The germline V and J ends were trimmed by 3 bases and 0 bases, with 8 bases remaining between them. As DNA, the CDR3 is TGTGCCATCAGTGATTGGGGGAACCAAGAGACCCAGTACTTC. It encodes CAISDWGNQETQYF.

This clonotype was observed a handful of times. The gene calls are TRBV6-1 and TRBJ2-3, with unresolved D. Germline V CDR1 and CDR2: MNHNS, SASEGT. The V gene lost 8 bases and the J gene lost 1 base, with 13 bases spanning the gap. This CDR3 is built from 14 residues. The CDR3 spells CASGRLSRTDTQYF. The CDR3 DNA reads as TGTGCCAGCGGACGTTTATCCCGCACAGATACGCAGTATTTT.

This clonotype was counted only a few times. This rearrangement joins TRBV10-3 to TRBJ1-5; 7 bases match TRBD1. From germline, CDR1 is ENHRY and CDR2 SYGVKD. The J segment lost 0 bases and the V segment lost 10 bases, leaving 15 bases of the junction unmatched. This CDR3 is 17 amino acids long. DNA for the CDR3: TGTGCCACCCAGGGACAGTCGGGGGGTTATAGCAATCAGCCCCAGCATTTT. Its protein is CATQGQSGGYSNQPQHF.

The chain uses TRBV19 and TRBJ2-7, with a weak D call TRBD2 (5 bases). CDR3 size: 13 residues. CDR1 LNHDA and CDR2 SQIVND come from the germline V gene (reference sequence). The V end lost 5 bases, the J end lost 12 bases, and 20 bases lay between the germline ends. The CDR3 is CASSLAGEETRYF. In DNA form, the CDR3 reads TGTGCCAGTAGTCTTGCCGGGGAAGAGACCCGGTACTTC.

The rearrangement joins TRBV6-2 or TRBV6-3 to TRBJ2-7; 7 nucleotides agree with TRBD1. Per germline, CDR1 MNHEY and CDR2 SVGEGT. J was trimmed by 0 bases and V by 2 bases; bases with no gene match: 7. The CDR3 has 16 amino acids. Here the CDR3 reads CASSYPIGTASYEQYF. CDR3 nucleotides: TGTGCCAGCAGTTACCCAATCGGGACAGCCTCCTACGAGCAGTACTTC.

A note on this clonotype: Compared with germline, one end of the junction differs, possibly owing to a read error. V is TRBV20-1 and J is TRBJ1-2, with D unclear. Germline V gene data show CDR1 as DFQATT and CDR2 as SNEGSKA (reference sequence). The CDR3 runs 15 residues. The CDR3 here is CSAWRATNANYDYTF. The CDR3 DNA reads TGCAGTGCTTGGAGGGCGACGAATGCTAACTATGACTACACCTTC.

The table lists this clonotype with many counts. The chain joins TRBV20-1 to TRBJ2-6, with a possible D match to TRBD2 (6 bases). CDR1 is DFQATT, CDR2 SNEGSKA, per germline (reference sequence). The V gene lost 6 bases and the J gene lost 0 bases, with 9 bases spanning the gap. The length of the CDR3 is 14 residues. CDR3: CSAGEASGANVLTF. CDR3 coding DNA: TGCAGTGCCGGGGAGGCCTCTGGGGCCAACGTCCTGACTTTC.

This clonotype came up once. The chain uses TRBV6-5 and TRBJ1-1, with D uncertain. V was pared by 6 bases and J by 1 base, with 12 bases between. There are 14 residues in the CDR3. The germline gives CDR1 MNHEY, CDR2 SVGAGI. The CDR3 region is CASRSRMGNTEAFF. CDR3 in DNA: TGTGCCAGCAGGTCCCGGATGGGGAACACTGAAGCTTTCTTT.

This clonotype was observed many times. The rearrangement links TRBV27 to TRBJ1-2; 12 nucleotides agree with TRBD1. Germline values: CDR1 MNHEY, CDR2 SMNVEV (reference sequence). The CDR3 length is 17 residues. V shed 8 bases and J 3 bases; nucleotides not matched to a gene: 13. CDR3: CASYRRGTGGADYGYTF. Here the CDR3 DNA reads TGTGCCAGCTACCGGCGTGGGACAGGGGGCGCCGACTATGGCTACACCTTC.

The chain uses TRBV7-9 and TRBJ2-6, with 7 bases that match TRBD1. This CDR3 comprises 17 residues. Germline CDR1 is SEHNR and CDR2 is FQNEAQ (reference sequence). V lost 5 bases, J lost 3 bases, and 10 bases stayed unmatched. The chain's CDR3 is CASSPQTGRSGANVLTF. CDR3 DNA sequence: TGTGCCAGCAGCCCGCAGACAGGGCGAAGTGGGGCCAACGTCCTGACTTTC.

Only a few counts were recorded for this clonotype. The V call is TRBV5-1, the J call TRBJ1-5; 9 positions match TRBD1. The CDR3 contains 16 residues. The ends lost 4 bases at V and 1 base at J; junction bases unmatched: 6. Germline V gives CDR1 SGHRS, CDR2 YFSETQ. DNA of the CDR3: TGCGCCAGCAGCCCGGGACAGGGTGGGAGCAATCAGCCCCAGCATTTT. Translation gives CASSPGQGGSNQPQHF.